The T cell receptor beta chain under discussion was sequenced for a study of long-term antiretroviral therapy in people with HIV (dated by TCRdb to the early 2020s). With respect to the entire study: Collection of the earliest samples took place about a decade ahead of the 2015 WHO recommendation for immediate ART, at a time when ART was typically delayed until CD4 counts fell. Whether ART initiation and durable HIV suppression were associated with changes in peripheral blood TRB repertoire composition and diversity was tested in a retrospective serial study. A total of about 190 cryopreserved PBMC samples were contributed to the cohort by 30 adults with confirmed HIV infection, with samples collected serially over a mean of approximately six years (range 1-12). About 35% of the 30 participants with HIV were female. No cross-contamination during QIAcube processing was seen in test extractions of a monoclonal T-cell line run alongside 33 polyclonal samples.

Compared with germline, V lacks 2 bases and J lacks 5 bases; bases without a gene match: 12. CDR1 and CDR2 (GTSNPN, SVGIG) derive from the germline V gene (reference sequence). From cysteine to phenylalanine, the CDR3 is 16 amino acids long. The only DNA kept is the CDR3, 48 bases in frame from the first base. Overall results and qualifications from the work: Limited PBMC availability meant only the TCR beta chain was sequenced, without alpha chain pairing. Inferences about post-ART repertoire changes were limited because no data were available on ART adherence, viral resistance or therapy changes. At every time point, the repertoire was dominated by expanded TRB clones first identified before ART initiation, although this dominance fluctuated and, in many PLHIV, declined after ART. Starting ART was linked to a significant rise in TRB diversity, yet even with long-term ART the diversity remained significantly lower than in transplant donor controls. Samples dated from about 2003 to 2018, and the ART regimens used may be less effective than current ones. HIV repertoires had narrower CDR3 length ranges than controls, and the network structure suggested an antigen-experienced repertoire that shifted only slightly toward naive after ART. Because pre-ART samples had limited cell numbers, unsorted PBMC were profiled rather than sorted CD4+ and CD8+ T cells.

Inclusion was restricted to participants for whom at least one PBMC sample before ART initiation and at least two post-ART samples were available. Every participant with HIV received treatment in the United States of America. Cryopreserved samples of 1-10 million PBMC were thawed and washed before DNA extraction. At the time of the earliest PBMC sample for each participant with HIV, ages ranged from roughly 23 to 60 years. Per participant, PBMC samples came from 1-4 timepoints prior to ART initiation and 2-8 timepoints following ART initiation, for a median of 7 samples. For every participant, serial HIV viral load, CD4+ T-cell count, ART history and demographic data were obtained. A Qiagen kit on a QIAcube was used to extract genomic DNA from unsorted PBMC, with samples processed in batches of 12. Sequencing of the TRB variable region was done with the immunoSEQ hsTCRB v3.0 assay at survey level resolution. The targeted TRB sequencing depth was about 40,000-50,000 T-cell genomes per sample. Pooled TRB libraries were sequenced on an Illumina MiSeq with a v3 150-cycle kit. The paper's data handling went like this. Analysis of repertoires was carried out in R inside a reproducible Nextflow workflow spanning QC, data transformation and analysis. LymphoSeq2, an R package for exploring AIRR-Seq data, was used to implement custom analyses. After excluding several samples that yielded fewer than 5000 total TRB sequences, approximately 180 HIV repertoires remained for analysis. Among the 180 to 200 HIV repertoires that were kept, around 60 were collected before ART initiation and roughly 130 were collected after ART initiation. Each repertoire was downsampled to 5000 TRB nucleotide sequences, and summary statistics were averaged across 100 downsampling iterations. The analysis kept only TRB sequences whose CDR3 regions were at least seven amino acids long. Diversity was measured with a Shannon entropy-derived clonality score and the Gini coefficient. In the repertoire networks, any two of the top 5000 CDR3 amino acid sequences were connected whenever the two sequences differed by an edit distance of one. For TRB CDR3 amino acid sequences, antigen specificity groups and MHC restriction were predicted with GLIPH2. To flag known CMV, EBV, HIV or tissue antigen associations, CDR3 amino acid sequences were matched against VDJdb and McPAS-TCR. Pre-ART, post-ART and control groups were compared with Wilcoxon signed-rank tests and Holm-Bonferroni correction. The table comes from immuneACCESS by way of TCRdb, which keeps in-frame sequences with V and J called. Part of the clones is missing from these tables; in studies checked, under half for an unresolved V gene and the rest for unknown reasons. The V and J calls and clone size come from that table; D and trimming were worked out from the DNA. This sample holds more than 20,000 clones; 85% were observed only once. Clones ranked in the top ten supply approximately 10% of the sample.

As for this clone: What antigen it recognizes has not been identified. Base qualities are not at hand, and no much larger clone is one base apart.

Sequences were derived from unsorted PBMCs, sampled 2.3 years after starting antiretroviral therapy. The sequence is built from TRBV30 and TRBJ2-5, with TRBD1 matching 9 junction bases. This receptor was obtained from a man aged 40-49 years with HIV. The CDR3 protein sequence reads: CAWSPAGQGWEETQYF. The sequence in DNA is TGTGCCTGGAGTCCTGCGGGACAGGGATGGGAGGAGACCCAGTACTTC.